This is a list of T cell receptor beta chains from one sample in a study of shared clonotypes between healthy human individuals. The method was immunoSEQ multiplex PCR; TCRdb's version includes in-frame clones alone and lacks a portion of them. This sample has approximately 740,000 clones, with 74% found just once. The sample taken for sequencing was memory CD4+ T cells sorted from blood. These TCRs come from a woman aged 25-40 years in good health. CDR3s leave out the opening cysteine and the closing phenylalanine or tryptophan. Some rows mark clone size as missing; the rest say once, few, many or name a class of expanded clone.

cdr3_aa | v_call | clone_size | j_call
SAFWYGEQY | TRBV20-1 | once | TRBJ2-7
ASSLLGSTNEKLF | TRBV5-1 | NA | TRBJ1-4
AWSLDGWSQF | TRBV30 | NA | TRBJ2-1
ASSSSSGSSLYNEQF | TRBV9 | NA | TRBJ2-1
ASSLRQVGSYEQY | TRBV28 | NA | TRBJ2-7
ASSMWRARSNQPQH | TRBV19 | NA | TRBJ1-5
ASRVAGASNEQY | TRBV11-2 | NA | TRBJ2-7
ASSSGTDTGELF | TRBV5-1 | many | TRBJ2-2
ASSRRSTGTENTEAF | TRBV4-1 | NA | TRBJ1-1
ASSLASDTQY | TRBV7-8 | NA | TRBJ2-3
ASSLQPESNYGYT | TRBV5-1 | NA | TRBJ1-2
ASSYYEAF | TRBV7-9 | few | TRBJ1-1
ASSQPSTLSTEAF | TRBV4-1 | NA | TRBJ1-1
ASSMKGHETQY | TRBV19 | NA | TRBJ2-5
ASTLIQGSGNTIY | TRBV28 | NA | TRBJ1-3
SALGDTEQF | TRBV20-1 | few | TRBJ2-1
ASSPRGQMSSGANVLT | TRBV18 | few | TRBJ2-6
ASTNILGEAF | TRBV6-1 | few | TRBJ1-1
ASSLDSGLAGDGRVTQY | TRBV7-2 | once | TRBJ2-3
ASRPGRTYGYT | TRBV28 | once | TRBJ1-2
ASSRGGGYEQY | TRBV7-8 | once | TRBJ2-7
ASRFLDSGNTIY | TRBV5-1 | NA | TRBJ1-3
ASSVLAKNIQY | TRBV2 | NA | TRBJ2-4
SVRGPGGGTGELF | TRBV29-1 | NA | TRBJ2-2
ASSEGFRTGGIQY | TRBV6-1 | few | TRBJ2-4
ASSGSSGPYNEQF | TRBV27 | many | TRBJ2-1
ASREPGLYEQY | TRBV28 | once | TRBJ2-7
ASSPGPGRGTGELF | TRBV28 | NA | TRBJ2-2
ASSLGQGRYEQY | TRBV5-6 | few | TRBJ2-7
SGGRMNTEAF | TRBV29-1 | NA | TRBJ1-1
ASSLTGHNTGELF | TRBV6-5 | NA | TRBJ2-2
ASSPQSSGSAETQY | TRBV7-8 | once | TRBJ2-5
ASSKIQGADTEAF | TRBV5-1 | NA | TRBJ1-1
ASSSTDTEAF | TRBV28 | NA | TRBJ1-1
ASSEDGRQPQH | TRBV2 | few | TRBJ1-5
AISDTGGIYEQY | TRBV10-3 | NA | TRBJ2-7
ASSFPGNQPQH | TRBV28 | NA | TRBJ1-5
ASRSSGSNYGYT | TRBV19 | NA | TRBJ1-2
ASSLEGSLYGYT | TRBV5-1 | once | TRBJ1-2
ASSPLDRPNQPQH | TRBV27 | NA | TRBJ1-5
ASRGQPGYEQY | TRBV21-1 | few | TRBJ2-7
ASSPGGAGVAEQY | TRBV5-1 | NA | TRBJ2-7
ASRLSPIAGTNTGELF | TRBV12-2 | NA | TRBJ2-2
ASSEVRGGAYEQY | TRBV6-1 | few | TRBJ2-7
ASRIKTIGSFMAQY | TRBV7-2 | NA | TRBJ2-3